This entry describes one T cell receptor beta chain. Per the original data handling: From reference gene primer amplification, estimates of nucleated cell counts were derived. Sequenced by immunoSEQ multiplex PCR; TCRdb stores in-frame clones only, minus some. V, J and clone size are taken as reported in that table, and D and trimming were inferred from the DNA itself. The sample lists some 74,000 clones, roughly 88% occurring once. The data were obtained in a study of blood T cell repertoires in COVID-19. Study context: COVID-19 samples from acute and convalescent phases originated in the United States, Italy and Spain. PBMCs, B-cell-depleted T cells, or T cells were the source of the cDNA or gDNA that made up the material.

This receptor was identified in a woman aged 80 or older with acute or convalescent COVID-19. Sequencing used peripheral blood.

The CDR3 DNA reads as TGCGCCAGCAGCCAGTATGACGGGGGGCCTGGAAACACCATATATTTT. As protein: CASSQYDGGPGNTIYF. The V gene is TRBV4-1, the J gene TRBJ1-3; possible D gene TRBD1, 6 bases. With 3 bases removed from V and 2 bases from J, the gap between germline ends came to 14 bases. The CDR3 is 16 residues long. The germline CDR1 and CDR2 sequences are MGHRA and YSYEKL.